One sample yielded the 19 T cell receptor beta chains listed below, sequenced in a study of chemoradiotherapy in HPV16-positive cancers. Profiling relied on immunoSEQ multiplex PCR, and the TCRdb table lists in-frame clones only, not all of them. The repertoire holds 17,000 or so clones, with nearly 70% as singletons. The sequences come from tumor tissue, collected from a patient who underwent chemoradiotherapy. The receptors originated from a human donor with HPV-associated anogenital cancer.

This chain uses TRBV21-1 with TRBJ2-1. TRBV21-1 is termed a pseudogene. The CDR3 sequence is 17 residues long. CDR3 coding DNA: TGTGCCAGCAGCAAAGTAGCAGGCTTCATTTCCTACAATGAGCAGTTCTTC. Protein sequence: CASSKVAGFISYNEQFF.

The chain couples TRBV13 to TRBJ2-5, with TRBD2 matching over 11 bases. The V segment lost 4 bases and the J segment 1 base; nucleotides outside the gene matches: 8. The CDR3 loop spans 17 amino acids. Germline-derived CDR1 and CDR2 are PRHDT and FYEKMQ (reference sequence). CDR3 nucleotide sequence: TGTGCCAGCAGCTACCGACTAGCGGGGCCCTTCCAAGAGACCCAGTACTTC. This gives the protein CASSYRLAGPFQETQYF. Combining the CDR3 with reference TRBV13 and TRBJ2-5 gives the whole variable domain AAGVIQSPRHLIKEKRETATLKCYPIPRHDTVYWYQQGPGQDPQFLISFYEKMQSDKGSIPDRFSAQQFSDYHSELNMSSLELGDSALYFCASSYRLAGPFQETQYFGPGTRLLVL.

The rearrangement uses TRBV6-6 and TRBJ2-7; tentatively, D is TRBD2 (6 bases). The germline CDR1 and CDR2 sequences are MNHNY and SVGAGI (reference sequence). There are 15 residues in the CDR3. V was shortened by 0 bases and J by 4 bases, with 13 bases between the two germline ends. The CDR3 region is CASSYSRASGYEQYF. The CDR3 DNA reads TGTGCCAGCAGTTACTCGAGAGCCAGCGGGTACGAGCAGTACTTC.

This chain links TRBV7-3 with TRBJ2-3; a possible D gene is TRBD1 (5 bases). This CDR3 is 15 amino acids long. V lost 5 bases to trimming and J lost 5 bases, with 17 bases between them. In germline, CDR1 is SGHTA, CDR2 FQGTGA. The CDR3 bases are TGTGCCAGCAGCCCTTGGGGCCAAGCGATAGATACGCAGTATTTT. It codes for CASSPWGQAIDTQYF. Supplemented by reference TRBV7-3 and TRBJ2-3, the full variable domain reads GAGVSQTPSNKVTEKGKYVELRCDPISGHTALYWYRQSLGQGPEFLIYFQGTGAADDSGLPNDRFFAVRPEGSVSTLKIQRTERGDSAVYLCASSPWGQAIDTQYFGPGTRLTVL.

The chain has TRBV7-2 and TRBJ2-5, with D maybe TRBD2 (6 bases). The CDR3 has 15 residues. V dropped 3 bases and J dropped 5 bases, with 16 bases sitting between them. Germline CDR1 SGHTA, CDR2 FQGNSA. The CDR3 loop is CASSFLPYGGETQYF. CDR3 nucleotide sequence: TGTGCCAGCAGCTTTTTACCCTATGGGGGGGAGACCCAGTACTTC.

The rearrangement uses TRBV5-4 and TRBJ1-1; 7 nucleotides align to TRBD1. This CDR3 is 13 amino acids long. The trim removed 4 bases at V and 7 bases at J, leaving 7 bases unmatched. The germline CDR1 and CDR2 sequences are SGHNT and YYREEE (reference sequence). CDR3 DNA sequence: TGTGCCAGCAGCATTGACAGGGAGAGTGAAGCTTTCTTT. Amino acid sequence: CASSIDRESEAFF.

V usage is TRBV6-1 and J usage is TRBJ2-3, with 11 bases aligning to TRBD1. Trimming at V came to 4 bases and at J to 6 bases, leaving 12 bases not matched to a gene. Looked up from germline, CDR1 is MNHNS and CDR2 is SASEGT. The CDR3 has 17 residues. CDR3 coding DNA: TGTGCCAGCAGTGCACCTATGGGACAGGGGGTCGGGGATACGCAGTATTTT. It codes for CASSAPMGQGVGDTQYF.

The chain recombines TRBV7-1 with TRBJ2-7; TRBD1 matches 7 bases. TRBV7-1 has ORF status, its function being uncertain. The CDR3 contains 15 residues. Trimming took 5 bases from V and 2 from J; bases not matched to a gene: 9. CDR3 coding DNA: TGTGCCAGCAGCCCACCGACAGGGTCGGCCTACGAGCAGTACTTC. Translation gives CASSPPTGSAYEQYF.

The chain recombines TRBV19 with TRBJ1-1; D ambiguous. From germline, CDR1 is LNHDA and CDR2 SQIVND (reference sequence). Trimming removed 2 bases at V and 3 bases at J, with 7 bases between. The CDR3 runs to 13 residues. This CDR3 is CASSIKGDTEAFF. The CDR3 DNA sequence: TGTGCCAGTAGTATAAAGGGAGACACTGAAGCTTTCTTT. The whole variable domain, remainder taken from reference TRBV19 and TRBJ1-1, is DGGITQSPKYLFRKEGQNVTLSCEQNLNHDAMYWYRQDPGQGLRLIYYSQIVNDFQKGDIAEGYSVSREKKESFPLTVTSAQKNPTAFYLCASSIKGDTEAFFGQGTRLTVV.

This clone was recorded only once. The chain joins TRBV7-9 to TRBJ1-2, with D possibly TRBD1 on 6 matching bases. Trimming stripped 3 bases from V and 6 bases from J, with 17 bases between. CDR3 length: 15 residues. The germline V gene has CDR1 SEHNR and CDR2 FQNEAQ (reference sequence). The DNA of the CDR3 is TGTGCCAGCAGCTTCGGACAGACCAACCCTAATGGCTACACCTTC. Translation: CASSFGQTNPNGYTF.

This chain links TRBV7-2 with TRBJ2-7; tentatively, D is TRBD1 (6 bases). The CDR3 extends over 14 amino acids. Germline-derived CDR1 and CDR2 are SGHTA and FQGNSA. The V and J ends lost 6 bases and 3 bases respectively, with 15 bases between them. The CDR3 loop reads CASSPGQSNYEQYF. The CDR3 region has the DNA TGTGCCAGCAGTCCGGGACAATCTAACTACGAGCAGTACTTC.

The chain combines TRBV10-3 with TRBJ2-1; 10 bases fit TRBD1. The CDR3 extends over 14 amino acids. V lost 3 bases, J lost 8 bases, and 4 bases stayed unmatched. The V gene's germline CDR1 is ENHRY and CDR2 SYGVKD. CDR3 in amino acids: CAISDGTGVDEQFF. In DNA form, the CDR3 reads TGTGCCATCAGTGACGGGACAGGGGTGGATGAGCAGTTCTTC.

The gene calls are TRBV13 and TRBJ2-7; tentatively, D is TRBD1 (6 bases). This CDR3 has 15 amino acids. Trimming took 8 bases from V and 5 from J, leaving 22 bases between them. Germline V gene lookup returns CDR1 PRHDT and CDR2 FYEKMQ (reference sequence). CDR3 sequence (DNA): TGTGCCAGCGGACGGGGACACATCTCACACAACGAGCAGTACTTC. Translating it yields CASGRGHISHNEQYF.

The rearrangement joins TRBV6-4 to TRBJ2-2; 8 nucleotides match TRBD2. The CDR3 length is 15 residues. Germline loops: CDR1 MRHNA, CDR2 SNTAGT. V trimming: 5 bases; J trimming: 5 bases; junction bases outside the gene matches: 7. CDR3 amino acids: CASSLGLGETGELFF. CDR3 coding DNA: TGTGCCAGCAGTCTGGGACTAGGCGAAACCGGGGAGCTGTTTTTT.

The J gene is TRBJ1-6, the V gene TRBV6-1; D is possibly TRBD1 (6 bases). The V gene lost 3 bases and the J gene lost 6 bases, with 12 bases spanning the gap. This CDR3 region has 15 residues. Germline V gene lookup returns CDR1 MNHNS and CDR2 SASEGT. This chain's CDR3 is CASSDVQGSNSPLHF. The CDR3 DNA reads TGTGCCAGCAGTGACGTCCAGGGGAGTAATTCACCCCTCCACTTT.

J is TRBJ2-5 and V is TRBV30; 13 bases match TRBD2. The CDR3 contains 17 residues. With V trimmed by 3 bases and J by 5 bases, 12 bases remained unmatched. CDR1 and CDR2 from the germline V gene are GTSNPN and SVGIG (reference sequence). The CDR3: CAWRGGPGLAGLETQYF. Written as DNA, the CDR3 is TGTGCCTGGAGGGGGGGTCCGGGACTAGCGGGATTGGAGACCCAGTACTTC.

The chain combines TRBV9 with TRBJ1-2, with 9 bases fitting TRBD1. V dropped 3 bases and J dropped 7; count of bases not matched to a gene: 10. Per the germline V gene, CDR1 is SGDLS and CDR2 is YYNGEE. The CDR3 is 15 amino acids. The CDR3 DNA follows: TGTGCCAGCAGCGCGACCGGGACAGGGATAGGTGGCTACACCTTC. Amino acids: CASSATGTGIGGYTF.

The V and J genes are TRBV6-4 and TRBJ2-3; no clear D gene. The V gene lost 2 bases and the J gene lost 0 bases, with 9 bases spanning the gap. The CDR3 is made up of 15 amino acids. The V gene's germline CDR1 is MRHNA and CDR2 SNTAGT. In nucleotides, the CDR3 is TGTGCCAGCAGTGACGGCTCGGTTAGCACAGATACGCAGTATTTT. Protein sequence: CASSDGSVSTDTQYF.

CDR3: CASSSDRDYGYTF. CDR3 nucleotide sequence: TGTGCCAGCAGTTCCGACAGGGACTATGGCTACACCTTC. This chain links TRBV6-5 with TRBJ1-2; 7 nucleotides match TRBD1. V lost 4 bases to trimming and J lost 3 bases; unmatched junction nucleotides: 2. Germline loops: CDR1 MNHEY, CDR2 SVGAGI. This CDR3 has 13 residues.